The present entry profiles one T cell receptor beta chain with its context. Its cognate antigen is unknown. Built from TCR beta cDNA, the libraries had unique molecular identifiers in them. TCRdb re-derived calls from the PCR reads in MiXCR, one entry per CDR3 protein. The sample includes hundreds of thousands of distinct CDR3 sequences, roughly 45% of them seen just once. V gave up 8 bases and J gave up 0 bases, with 4 bases separating them. Germline V gives CDR1 MDHEN, CDR2 SYDVKM. The CDR3 contains 11 residues. The sample is drawn from a study of post-analysis software for immune sequencing data. About the research overall: Recorded disease courses covered relapsing-remitting, secondary progressive and progressive-relapsing multiple sclerosis. Some patients had no subtype annotation.

Study-wide results and caveats: Higher frequency in patients than in controls was seen for about five TRBV segments, with TRBV5-6, TRBV5-1 and TRBV20-1 among them.

This sequence originates from a girl aged 5-17 years with multiple sclerosis. Sequencing used blood. This chain uses TRBV28 with TRBJ1-1; D is unclear. The DNA of the CDR3 is TGTGCCAGCTACATGAACACTGAAGCTTTCTTT. Its translation: CASYMNTEAFF. The whole variable domain, filled in from reference TRBV28 and TRBJ1-1, reads DVKVTQSSRYLVKRTGEKVFLECVQDMDHENMFWYRQDPGLGLRLIYFSYDVKMKEKGDIPEGYSVSREKKERFSLILESASTNQTSMYLCASYMNTEAFFGQGTRLTVV.